This is a list of T cell receptor beta chains from one sample in a study of human T cells and chemical hapten exposure. TCRdb reprocessed the RACE reads with MiXCR, giving one entry per CDR3 protein. The data contain approximately 400,000 distinct CDR3 sequences, roughly 5% of them singletons. The sequences come from whole blood, collected in connection with sensitization to the hapten diphenylcyclopropenone (DPC). Source of these receptors: a woman in her forties or fifties with alopecia areata. Some clones in this sample may be carry-over from other donors' samples. CDR3s include the opening cysteine and the closing phenylalanine or tryptophan. A D gene is named only where the DNA matches it firmly. Only some rows state a clone size, as once, few, many or a class for expanded clones.

TRBJ1-2 - TRBV2 many CASSEVRNYGYTF TGTGCCAGCAGTGAAGTACGGAACTATGGCTACACCTTC
TRBJ2-7 - TRBV27 many CASSLLRARAYEQYF TGTGCCAGCAGTCTACTCCGAGCCAGGGCCTACGAGCAGTACTTC
TRBJ1-2 - TRBV14 few CASSQAPGRGVYGYTF TGTGCCAGCAGCCAAGCCCCGGGAAGGGGGGTCTATGGCTACACCTTC
TRBJ2-3 - TRBV10-2 - CASSDPGTQYF TGCGCCAGCAGTGATCCGGGAACGCAGTATTTT
TRBJ2-7 - TRBV5-1 few CASSSAGGSSYEQYF TGCGCCAGCAGCTCGGCCGGGGGCAGCTCCTACGAGCAGTACTTC
TRBJ1-1 - TRBV7-9 - CASSPFMNTEAFF TGTGCCAGCAGCCCCTTTATGAACACTGAAGCTTTCTTT
TRBJ2-7 - TRBV25-1 many CASSEYPTTSTSSYEQYF TGTGCCAGCAGTGAATATCCGACGACTTCCACAAGCTCCTACGAGCAGTACTTC
TRBJ2-1 TRBD2 TRBV12-3/TRBV12-4 - CASSLKRGYNEQFF TGTGCCAGCAGTTTAAAGCGGGGGTACAATGAGCAGTTCTTC
TRBJ1-1 - TRBV5-1 - CASSLERGTPEAFF TGCGCCAGCAGCTTGGAGAGGGGGACCCCTGAAGCTTTCTTT
TRBJ1-1 TRBD1 TRBV6-2/TRBV6-3 - CASRTPGTGEMSTEAFF TGTGCCAGCAGGACGCCAGGGACAGGGGAAATGAGCACTGAAGCTTTCTTT
TRBJ2-7 - TRBV4-3 many CASSQDRDIYEQYF TGCGCCAGCAGCCAAGACCGGGACATCTACGAGCAGTACTTC
TRBJ1-4 - TRBV6-5 many CASSYGSGGREKLFF TGTGCCAGCAGTTACGGGTCCGGGGGAAGGGAAAAACTGTTTTTT
TRBJ2-3 TRBD2 TRBV9 few CASSVGLRTGTSGGASTDTQYF TGTGCCAGCAGCGTAGGGTTGAGGACCGGGACTAGCGGGGGGGCTAGCACAGATACGCAGTATTTT
TRBJ2-3 - TRBV9 many CASKAGPSTDTQYF TGTGCCAGCAAAGCAGGCCCTAGCACAGATACGCAGTATTTT
TRBJ1-4 - TRBV6-5 many CASSYSWGAEKLFF TGTGCCAGCAGTTACTCGTGGGGGGCTGAAAAACTGTTTTTT
TRBJ2-1 TRBD1 TRBV24-1 many CATSGDRDSPISYNEQFF TGTGCCACCAGTGGCGACCGGGACAGCCCTATTTCCTACAATGAGCAGTTCTTC
TRBJ2-1 - TRBV7-9 few CASSPGMRDNEQFF TGTGCCAGCAGCCCAGGGATGCGGGACAATGAGCAGTTCTTC
TRBJ1-5 TRBD1 TRBV20-1 many CSADRRDRDQPQHF TGCAGTGCCGATCGCAGGGACAGGGATCAGCCCCAGCATTTT
TRBJ2-2 - TRBV29-1 many CSVERTGELFF TGCAGCGTTGAGAGAACCGGGGAGCTGTTTTTT
TRBJ2-5 - TRBV28 many CASSLRGAWYQETQYF TGTGCCAGCAGTTTACGTGGGGCCTGGTACCAAGAGACCCAGTACTTC
TRBJ1-3 - TRBV27 few CASSLSAHRESSGNTIYF TGTGCCAGCAGTTTATCGGCCCACAGGGAGTCCTCTGGAAACACCATATATTTT
TRBJ2-3 - TRBV29-1 few CSVAAGADTQYF TGCAGCGTTGCGGCAGGGGCAGATACGCAGTATTTT
TRBJ1-4 - TRBV5-8 - CASSRDQLEKLFF TGTGCCAGCAGCCGGGACCAGCTAGAAAAACTGTTTTTT
TRBJ1-5 - TRBV20-1 many CSARKVGINQPQHF TGCAGTGCTAGAAAGGTTGGGATTAATCAGCCCCAGCATTTT
TRBJ2-2 - TRBV6-5 - CASTRGGSGELFF TGTGCCAGCACTAGAGGAGGGAGCGGGGAGCTGTTTTTT
TRBJ2-3 - TRBV5-6 many CASSLVPPDTQYF TGTGCCAGCAGCCTGGTACCGCCAGATACGCAGTATTTT
TRBJ2-5 TRBD2 TRBV7-8 few CASSLGRARETQYF TGTGCCAGCAGCCTCGGGAGGGCCAGGGAGACCCAGTACTTC
TRBJ2-7 TRBD2 TRBV5-6 few CASSLGGSVYEQYF TGTGCCAGCAGCTTGGGCGGGAGCGTCTACGAGCAGTACTTC
TRBJ1-4 TRBD1 TRBV29-1 many CSVSRGRGEKLFF TGCAGCGTGAGCAGGGGGCGCGGTGAAAAACTGTTTTTT
TRBJ1-1 - TRBV7-5 many CISVPEGLKGQGGTEAFF -
TRBJ2-7 TRBD1 TRBV20-1 few CSAVQGVTYEQYF TGCAGTGCTGTACAGGGGGTCACCTACGAGCAGTACTTC
TRBJ2-6 - TRBV2 - CASSELTGSRANVLTF TGTGCCAGCAGTGAATTAACAGGCAGCCGGGCCAACGTCCTGACTTTC
TRBJ2-3 - TRBV5-1 many CASSLGLLDTQYF TGCGCCAGCAGCCTGGGACTTCTAGATACGCAGTATTTT
TRBJ1-5 - TRBV6-5 many CASSSDRSNQPQHF TGTGCCAGCAGTTCCGACAGGAGCAATCAGCCCCAGCATTTT
TRBJ2-3 TRBD2 TRBV10-3 few CAAGLASTDTQYF TGTGCCGCGGGACTAGCGAGCACAGATACGCAGTATTTT
TRBJ1-6 - TRBV14 many CASSPGLNSPLHF TGTGCCAGCAGCCCAGGGTTGAATTCACCCCTCCACTTT
TRBJ2-7 TRBD1 TRBV20-1 many CSARRTGAYEQYF TGCAGTGCTAGAAGGACAGGGGCCTACGAGCAGTACTTC
TRBJ1-1 - TRBV10-3 few CAISESSPGPTSGTEAFF TGTGCCATCAGTGAGAGTTCTCCGGGACCCACCAGCGGGACTGAAGCTTTCTTT
TRBJ1-5 - TRBV18 many CASSPLEFNQPQHF TGTGCCAGCTCACCACTGGAGTTTAATCAGCCCCAGCATTTT
TRBJ2-4 - TRBV11-3 - CASSLEPGGRSKNIQYF TGTGCCAGCAGCTTAGAACCGGGGGGCAGGTCCAAAAACATTCAGTACTTC
TRBJ1-6 TRBD1 TRBV6-6 few CASRNSGTGTSPLHF TGTGCCAGCAGGAACTCCGGGACAGGGACCTCACCCCTCCACTTT
TRBJ1-5 - TRBV7-8 many CASSQSAEPQHF TGTGCCAGCAGTCAGAGTGCGGAGCCCCAGCATTTT
TRBJ2-3 TRBD2 TRBV7-9 - CASSSTSGLLDTQYF TGTGCCAGCAGCTCGACTAGCGGCCTTTTGGATACGCAGTATTTT
TRBJ2-2 - TRBV5-4 many CASSPGSTGGSGTGELFF TGTGCCAGCAGCCCTGGTTCGACGGGGGGCTCGGGGACCGGGGAGCTGTTTTTT
TRBJ1-1 - TRBV5-4 many CASSSDRMNTEAFF TGTGCCAGCAGCTCTGACAGGATGAACACTGAAGCTTTCTTT
TRBJ1-1 - TRBV3-1 few CASSQDVRQAPNTEAFF TGTGCCAGCAGCCAAGACGTCCGACAGGCCCCGAACACTGAAGCTTTCTTT
TRBJ2-7 - TRBV3-1 many CASSQARAGTKQYF TGTGCCAGCAGCCAAGCGCGGGCTGGTACGAAGCAGTACTTC
TRBJ2-7 - TRBV10-1 many CGSDWGLRYEQYF TGCGGATCCGACTGGGGCCTACGTTACGAGCAGTACTTC
TRBJ2-1 - TRBV9 - CASSVEPQGNPPYNEQFF TGTGCCAGCAGCGTAGAACCCCAGGGGAACCCCCCCTACAATGAGCAGTTCTTC
TRBJ1-2 TRBD1 TRBV7-9 few CASRYTGDNGYTF TGTGCCAGCAGGTATACAGGGGATAATGGCTACACCTTC